The rows below give T cell receptor beta chains drawn from one sample of a study of blood T cell repertoires in COVID-19. The assay was immunoSEQ multiplex PCR, and TCRdb's table has in-frame clones only and misses some. The sample has approximately 110,000 clones; roughly 80% are singletons. Sequences were obtained from peripheral blood. The receptors originated from a man between 65 and 85 years old with active or convalescent COVID-19. The CDR3 runs from the conserved cysteine through the conserved F or W. D genes are given only for firm matches. Size is omitted from some rows. Given values are once, few, many or a class for expanded clones.

v_gene,j_gene,d_gene,abundance,CDR3aa,CDR3nt
TRBV7-9,TRBJ2-2,-,-,CASSLHWTGRDTGELFF,TGTGCCAGCAGCTTACACTGGACAGGGAGGGACACCGGGGAGCTGTTTTTT
TRBV19,TRBJ1-1,-,few,CASSIGRPWTEAFF,TGTGCCAGTAGTATAGGGAGACCCTGGACTGAAGCTTTCTTT
TRBV2,TRBJ2-2,TRBD1,many,CASSRGGRMNTGELFF,TGTGCCAGCAGTCGAGGGGGCCGGATGAACACCGGGGAGCTGTTTTTT
TRBV19,TRBJ1-1,-,-,CASSIWGGTEAFF,TGTGCCAGTAGTATTTGGGGGGGCACTGAAGCTTTCTTT
TRBV20-1,TRBJ1-1,TRBD1,once,CSAERGHEAFF,TGCAGTGCTGAGAGGGGGCATGAAGCTTTCTTT
TRBV25-1,TRBJ2-2,TRBD1,-,CATQGVRDGLYTGELFF,TGTGCCACCCAGGGGGTCAGGGACGGATTATACACCGGGGAGCTGTTTTTT
TRBV6-1,TRBJ2-2,-,once,CASSEQGRGGTGELFF,TGTGCCAGCAGTGAACAAGGCAGGGGTGGCACCGGGGAGCTGTTTTTT
TRBV5-6,TRBJ1-2,TRBD1,-,CASSHGTAAYGYTF,TGTGCCAGCAGCCACGGGACAGCAGCCTATGGCTACACCTTC
TRBV29-1,TRBJ2-1,TRBD2,few,CSVRETSGRALFF,TGCAGCGTGCGGGAGACTAGCGGGAGGGCCTTGTTCTTC
TRBV4-2,TRBJ1-1,TRBD1,-,CASSQDARTGKNTEAFF,TGTGCCAGCAGCCAAGATGCCCGGACAGGGAAGAACACTGAAGCTTTCTTT
TRBV5-1,TRBJ2-1,TRBD2,-,CASRTSGSYNEQFF,TGCGCCAGCAGAACTAGCGGGAGCTACAATGAGCAGTTCTTC
TRBV7-6,TRBJ1-2,TRBD1,once,CASSSGTEINYGYTF,TGTGCCAGCAGTTCCGGGACAGAGATAAACTATGGCTACACCTTC
TRBV2,TRBJ1-4,TRBD1,-,CAAGGQGAPAEKLFF,TGTGCAGCAGGGGGACAGGGGGCGCCGGCTGAAAAACTGTTTTTT
TRBV11-2,TRBJ1-2,TRBD1,-,CASSATGTGTFYGYTF,TGTGCCAGCAGCGCCACCGGGACAGGGACTTTCTATGGCTACACCTTC
TRBV7-9,TRBJ2-3,TRBD2,-,CASSLGSGRTDTQYF,TGTGCCAGCAGCTTAGGTAGCGGGAGGACAGATACGCAGTATTTT
TRBV5-1,TRBJ2-7,-,-,CASRTGHLSSYEQYF,TGCGCCAGCAGAACGGGACATTTAAGCTCCTACGAGCAGTACTTC
TRBV28,TRBJ1-1,-,few,CASSSTAWNTEAFF,TGTGCCAGCAGTTCGACAGCTTGGAACACTGAAGCTTTCTTT
TRBV5-1,TRBJ1-3,-,-,CASSKGGAGNTIYF,TGCGCCAGCAGCAAGGGAGGCGCTGGAAACACCATATATTTT
TRBV12-3/TRBV12-4,TRBJ1-2,-,-,CASSLAKGYTF,TGTGCCAGCAGTTTGGCAAAGGGCTACACCTTC
TRBV18,TRBJ1-2,TRBD1,many,CASSPRQGQDGYTF,TGTGCCAGCTCACCCCGACAGGGCCAGGATGGCTACACCTTC
TRBV27,TRBJ1-6,-,once,CASSLDLQGKSPLHF,TGTGCCAGCAGTTTAGATCTACAGGGTAAATCACCCCTCCACTTT
TRBV7-3,TRBJ2-7,TRBD2,-,CASSYAGVGSEQYF,TGTGCCAGCAGCTACGCGGGAGTAGGTAGCGAGCAGTACTTC
TRBV2,TRBJ2-2,-,-,CASSDSGFPGELFF,TGTGCCAGCAGTGATTCGGGGTTTCCCGGGGAGCTGTTTTTT
TRBV7-9,TRBJ1-2,TRBD1,-,CASSPELGQGRGYTF,TGTGCCAGCAGCCCAGAGCTCGGACAGGGGAGAGGCTACACCTTC
TRBV12-3/TRBV12-4,TRBJ1-3,-,once,CASSFVAGNTIYF,TGTGCCAGCAGTTTCGTTGCTGGAAACACCATATATTTT
TRBV6-5,TRBJ2-5,TRBD1,-,CASSLQGEETQYF,TGTGCCAGCAGCCTACAGGGGGAAGAGACCCAGTACTTC
TRBV12-5,TRBJ1-1,-,few,CASGYRNTEAFF,TGTGCTAGTGGTTACAGGAACACTGAAGCTTTCTTT
TRBV10-1,TRBJ2-1,TRBD2,-,CASGTSEYNEQFF,TGCGCCTCCGGGACTAGCGAGTACAATGAGCAGTTCTTC
TRBV7-3,TRBJ2-2,-,once,CASSLSLPNTGELFF,TGTGCCAGCAGCTTGTCTCTCCCGAACACCGGGGAGCTGTTTTTT
TRBV19,TRBJ1-5,TRBD1,-,CASGTGRNQPQHF,TGTGCCAGTGGGACAGGGCGCAATCAGCCCCAGCATTTT
TRBV19,TRBJ1-1,TRBD1,-,CASSILTGSFPTEAFF,TGTGCCAGTAGTATTTTGACAGGGAGCTTTCCGACTGAAGCTTTCTTT
TRBV20-1,TRBJ1-6,-,few,CSASLQSHNSPLHF,TGCAGTGCTAGTCTACAGTCCCATAATTCACCCCTCCACTTT
TRBV6-5,TRBJ2-7,TRBD1,-,CASSSPRGRGIYEQYF,TGTGCCAGCAGTTCCCCCCGGGGCAGGGGGATCTACGAGCAGTACTTC
TRBV10-2,TRBJ2-5,TRBD2,-,CASRTSGRGETQYF,TGCGCCAGCAGGACTAGCGGGAGGGGGGAGACCCAGTACTTC
TRBV6-5,TRBJ2-1,TRBD2,-,CASGLAGGGEQFF,TGTGCCAGCGGACTAGCGGGAGGTGGGGAGCAGTTCTTC